A selection of T cell receptor beta chains follows, all from one sample in a study of blood T cell repertoires in COVID-19. Method: immunoSEQ multiplex PCR; TCRdb's copy keeps in-frame clones and lacks some. The repertoire holds tens of thousands of clones, with over 65% as singletons. Sequencing was carried out using peripheral blood. The receptor set was obtained from a human donor in a cohort sampled during active COVID-19. CDR3s leave out the opening cysteine and the closing phenylalanine or tryptophan. Clone size appears in some rows only: once, few, many, or a class for an expanded clone.

>TRBV11-2|-|TRBJ2-1
ASSLRTSGGNEQF
>TRBV5-4|-|TRBJ2-2
ASSPTSGSAGELF
>TRBV5-4|-|TRBJ1-2
ASSSGSGLNYGYT
>TRBV27|-|TRBJ2-7
ASSLRTPSYEQY
>TRBV30|few|TRBJ1-6
AWSTGEYSPLH
>TRBV3-1/TRBV3-2|few|TRBJ2-5
ASSPSREETQY
>TRBV5-3|-|TRBJ2-7
ARSLGLAGPEQY
>TRBV28|-|TRBJ2-6
VVARSGANVLT
>TRBV4-1|once|TRBJ2-1
ASSQAGTSVYNEQF
>TRBV30|-|TRBJ1-2
AWSEVLDRTRT
>TRBV5-1|-|TRBJ2-7
ASSLGPGLGVGEQY
>TRBV7-8|-|TRBJ2-5
ASSLLAGGWETQY
>TRBV6-2/TRBV6-3|-|TRBJ1-1
ASSSQGEQDTEAF
>TRBV5-4|-|TRBJ2-1
ASSALTSGGRNEQF
>TRBV24-1|-|TRBJ2-2
ATSDRGPSPRTGELF
>TRBV25-1|-|TRBJ2-3
ASSKTSGGTDTQY
>TRBV5-1|-|TRBJ1-2
ASSESGQGPLGYT
>TRBV11-1|-|TRBJ2-3
ASSRRQGGTDTQY
>TRBV25-1|-|TRBJ1-1
ASSKQGATEAF
>TRBV28|-|TRBJ2-1
ASSSNLIRGRVAEQF
>TRBV7-2|-|TRBJ1-2
ASSPWTANYGYT
>TRBV6-5|once|TRBJ1-3
ASSYSRDRVNTIY
>TRBV11-2|-|TRBJ1-3
ASSLYRGISGNTIY
>TRBV2|-|TRBJ2-7
ASSRDRVYEQY
>TRBV29-1|-|TRBJ2-2
SGRGTGFTGELF
>TRBV7-3|-|TRBJ2-1
ASSLLQRGGEQF
>TRBV19|-|TRBJ2-6
ASSIDRRAAGWANVLT
>TRBV7-3|-|TRBJ1-2
ASSLTKDSTYGYT
>TRBV12-2|-|TRBJ1-5
ASRPKGSRDCNQPQH
>TRBV3-1/TRBV3-2|-|TRBJ1-1
ASSPQWREGPNTEAF
>TRBV7-9|-|TRBJ1-1
ASSLGQGITF
>TRBV4-2|once|TRBJ1-2
ASSQVFRQGDGYGYT
>TRBV27|-|TRBJ1-2
ASSFFGQGGYT
>TRBV28|few|TRBJ1-2
AIARGGGYT
>TRBV3-1/TRBV3-2|-|TRBJ2-1
ASSQIAGTLSYNEQF
>TRBV28|-|TRBJ1-5
ASSSPGTGGIGTQH
>TRBV11-2|-|TRBJ1-2
ASSPGTANYGYT
>TRBV11-2|-|TRBJ2-1
ASSARTGADEQF
>TRBV2|-|TRBJ1-1
ASSEGDGRKNF
>TRBV3-1/TRBV3-2|-|TRBJ1-5
ASSQNRVLQPQH
>TRBV10-3|-|TRBJ1-1
AVLGQGGTEAF
>TRBV7-2|-|TRBJ2-7
ASSLASTGLSYEQY
>TRBV9|-|TRBJ2-2
ASAIPGQGPGELF
>TRBV7-8|few|TRBJ2-1
ASSRTSGRAGEQF
>TRBV3-1/TRBV3-2|-|TRBJ2-2
ASRPRGGGGELF
>TRBV18|-|TRBJ2-7
ASSQGQVPTYEQY
>TRBV7-2|-|TRBJ1-2
ASSLAGQHYGYT
>TRBV30|-|TRBJ1-1
AWSSRAGGNTEAF
>TRBV28|few|TRBJ2-7
ASSYDRVRTYEQY